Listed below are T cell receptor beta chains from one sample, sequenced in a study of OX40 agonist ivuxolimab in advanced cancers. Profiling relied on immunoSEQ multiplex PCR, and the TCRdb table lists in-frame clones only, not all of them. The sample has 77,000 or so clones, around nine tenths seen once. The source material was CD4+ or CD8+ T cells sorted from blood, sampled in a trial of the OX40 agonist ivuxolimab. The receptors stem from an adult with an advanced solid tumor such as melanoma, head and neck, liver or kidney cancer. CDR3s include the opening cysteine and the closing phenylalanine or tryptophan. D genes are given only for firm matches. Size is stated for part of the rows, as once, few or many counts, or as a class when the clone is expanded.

cdr3_aa: CASTFGTGNEKLFF; cdr3_nt: TGCGCCAGCACCTTCGGGACAGGGAATGAAAAACTGTTTTTT; clone_size: .; j_call: TRBJ1-4; v_call: TRBV5-1; d_call: TRBD1
cdr3_aa: CASSFGQLGETQYF; cdr3_nt: TGCGCCAGCAGCTTCGGACAGTTGGGAGAGACCCAGTACTTC; clone_size: .; j_call: TRBJ2-5; v_call: TRBV5-1; d_call: .
cdr3_aa: CASSLARRGITPNTGELFF; cdr3_nt: TGTGCCAGCAGCTTAGCGAGGAGGGGGATAACCCCGAACACCGGGGAGCTGTTTTTT; clone_size: .; j_call: TRBJ2-2; v_call: TRBV7-8; d_call: .
cdr3_aa: CASSWGSPKGTEAFF; cdr3_nt: TGCGCCAGCAGCTGGGGAAGTCCTAAAGGCACTGAAGCTTTCTTT; clone_size: .; j_call: TRBJ1-1; v_call: TRBV5-1; d_call: .
cdr3_aa: CATSGRGVANEQFF; cdr3_nt: TGTGCCACCAGCGGTAGAGGCGTCGCGAATGAGCAGTTCTTC; clone_size: .; j_call: TRBJ2-1; v_call: TRBV10-3; d_call: .
cdr3_aa: CASSRGRGLAGDTGELFF; cdr3_nt: TGCGCCAGCAGCCGGGGCCGAGGACTAGCGGGAGACACCGGGGAGCTGTTTTTT; clone_size: .; j_call: TRBJ2-2; v_call: TRBV4-1; d_call: TRBD2
cdr3_aa: CAWDNYGYTF; cdr3_nt: TGTGCCTGGGACAACTATGGCTACACCTTC; clone_size: .; j_call: TRBJ1-2; v_call: TRBV30; d_call: .
cdr3_aa: CASSSPAGDTGELFF; cdr3_nt: TGCGCCAGCAGCTCACCGGCAGGGGACACCGGGGAGCTGTTTTTT; clone_size: .; j_call: TRBJ2-2; v_call: TRBV5-1; d_call: .
cdr3_aa: CASSYKQLSYEQYF; cdr3_nt: TGTGCCAGCAGTTACAAACAGCTCTCCTACGAGCAGTACTTC; clone_size: .; j_call: TRBJ2-7; v_call: TRBV6-6; d_call: .
cdr3_aa: CASSSTIRQGVYEQYF; cdr3_nt: TGTGCCAGCAGTTCCACCATTAGACAGGGTGTCTACGAGCAGTACTTC; clone_size: once; j_call: TRBJ2-7; v_call: TRBV6-6; d_call: TRBD1
cdr3_aa: CASSATGQTSNQPQHF; cdr3_nt: TGTGCCAGTAGCGCGACTGGACAGACTAGCAATCAGCCCCAGCATTTT; clone_size: .; j_call: TRBJ1-5; v_call: TRBV19; d_call: .
cdr3_aa: CASRGQGEADEQYF; cdr3_nt: TGTGCCAGCAGAGGACAGGGAGAAGCCGACGAGCAGTACTTC; clone_size: .; j_call: TRBJ2-7; v_call: TRBV28; d_call: TRBD1
cdr3_aa: CASTKSTTYQETQYF; cdr3_nt: TGTGCCAGCACCAAATCGACAACGTACCAAGAGACCCAGTACTTC; clone_size: .; j_call: TRBJ2-5; v_call: TRBV2; d_call: .
cdr3_aa: CAISEGRVGSPLHF; cdr3_nt: TGTGCCATCTCCGAGGGAAGGGTTGGTTCACCCCTCCACTTT; clone_size: .; j_call: TRBJ1-6; v_call: TRBV6-6; d_call: .
cdr3_aa: CASSSGGDVQETQYF; cdr3_nt: TGCGCCAGCAGCTCGGGAGGGGACGTTCAAGAGACCCAGTACTTC; clone_size: .; j_call: TRBJ2-5; v_call: TRBV5-1; d_call: TRBD2
cdr3_aa: CASSQGPGQVNQPQHF; cdr3_nt: TGCGCCAGCAGCCAAGGCCCGGGACAGGTCAATCAGCCCCAGCATTTT; clone_size: .; j_call: TRBJ1-5; v_call: TRBV4-1; d_call: TRBD1
cdr3_aa: CASSDLQGAGETQYF; cdr3_nt: TGTGCCAGCAGTGACCTACAGGGGGCTGGAGAGACCCAGTACTTC; clone_size: .; j_call: TRBJ2-5; v_call: TRBV2; d_call: TRBD1
cdr3_aa: CASRPATGRLRAFF; cdr3_nt: TGTGCCAGCAGGCCGGCGACAGGGAGGCTACGAGCTTTCTTT; clone_size: few; j_call: TRBJ1-1; v_call: TRBV5-6; d_call: TRBD1
cdr3_aa: CASGLGSAGTDTQYF; cdr3_nt: TGTGCCAGCGGGTTAGGTTCGGCAGGAACAGATACGCAGTATTTT; clone_size: .; j_call: TRBJ2-3; v_call: TRBV6-1; d_call: .
cdr3_aa: CASRLGQLDTEAFF; cdr3_nt: TGTGCCAGCAGGCTGGGACAGTTGGACACTGAAGCTTTCTTT; clone_size: once; j_call: TRBJ1-1; v_call: TRBV5-6; d_call: TRBD1
cdr3_aa: CATQRENTDTQYF; cdr3_nt: TGTGCCACCCAGCGGGAGAACACAGATACGCAGTATTTT; clone_size: .; j_call: TRBJ2-3; v_call: TRBV19; d_call: TRBD2
cdr3_aa: CASSLERVWVTDTQYF; cdr3_nt: TGTGCCAGCAGCCTAGAAAGAGTTTGGGTCACAGATACGCAGTATTTT; clone_size: .; j_call: TRBJ2-3; v_call: TRBV7-8; d_call: .
cdr3_aa: CASSLPGQGPGQPQHF; cdr3_nt: TGTGCCAGCAGCTTACCGGGACAGGGACCGGGTCAGCCCCAGCATTTT; clone_size: .; j_call: TRBJ1-5; v_call: TRBV7-6; d_call: TRBD1
cdr3_aa: CASSSGTSGDRYTGELFF; cdr3_nt: TGTGCCAGCAGCTCAGGGACTAGCGGGGACCGGTACACCGGGGAGCTGTTTTTT; clone_size: .; j_call: TRBJ2-2; v_call: TRBV5-6; d_call: TRBD2
cdr3_aa: CASSLLSSGANVLTF; cdr3_nt: TGTGCCAGCAGTTTACTCAGCTCTGGGGCCAACGTCCTGACTTTC; clone_size: .; j_call: TRBJ2-6; v_call: TRBV27; d_call: .
cdr3_aa: CASSMTGLNTEAFF; cdr3_nt: TGTGCCAGTAGTATGACAGGGTTAAACACTGAAGCTTTCTTT; clone_size: .; j_call: TRBJ1-1; v_call: TRBV19; d_call: TRBD1
cdr3_aa: CASRRKGYGYTF; cdr3_nt: TGTGCCAGCCGACGGAAAGGCTATGGCTACACCTTC; clone_size: few; j_call: TRBJ1-2; v_call: TRBV28; d_call: .
cdr3_aa: CASSLAGTAPGELFF; cdr3_nt: TGCGCCAGCAGCTTGGCCGGGACTGCCCCCGGGGAGCTGTTTTTT; clone_size: .; j_call: TRBJ2-2; v_call: TRBV5-1; d_call: .
cdr3_aa: CASSGQSGANVLTF; cdr3_nt: TGTGCCAGCTCGGGACAGAGTGGGGCCAACGTCCTGACTTTC; clone_size: .; j_call: TRBJ2-6; v_call: TRBV19; d_call: TRBD1
cdr3_aa: CASSSDWTQYF; cdr3_nt: TGTGCCAGCAGTTCGGACTGGACCCAGTACTTC; clone_size: .; j_call: TRBJ2-5; v_call: TRBV28; d_call: .
cdr3_aa: CASSYPASKETQYF; cdr3_nt: TGTGCCAGCAGTTACCCGGCTAGTAAAGAGACCCAGTACTTC; clone_size: .; j_call: TRBJ2-5; v_call: TRBV6-6; d_call: .
cdr3_aa: CASNPIQGNTGELFF; cdr3_nt: TGTGCCAGTAACCCCATCCAGGGGAACACCGGGGAGCTGTTTTTT; clone_size: .; j_call: TRBJ2-2; v_call: TRBV19; d_call: .
cdr3_aa: CASSSRTDVNTEAFF; cdr3_nt: TGTGCCAGCAGTTCCAGGACAGATGTGAACACTGAAGCTTTCTTT; clone_size: .; j_call: TRBJ1-1; v_call: TRBV27; d_call: .
cdr3_aa: CASMSVGNTIYF; cdr3_nt: TGTGCCAGCATGAGCGTCGGAAACACCATATATTTT; clone_size: few; j_call: TRBJ1-3; v_call: TRBV6-1; d_call: .
cdr3_aa: CASSLVRNTGELFF; cdr3_nt: TGTGCCAGCAGCTTGGTACGAAACACCGGGGAGCTGTTTTTT; clone_size: .; j_call: TRBJ2-2; v_call: TRBV5-6; d_call: .
cdr3_aa: CASSTGQGQLQPQHF; cdr3_nt: TGTGCCAGTAGTACTGGACAGGGTCAACTTCAGCCCCAGCATTTT; clone_size: .; j_call: TRBJ1-5; v_call: TRBV19; d_call: TRBD1
cdr3_aa: CASSGLADQRGYTDTQYF; cdr3_nt: TGTGCCAGCTCAGGACTAGCGGATCAAAGAGGATACACAGATACGCAGTATTTT; clone_size: .; j_call: TRBJ2-3; v_call: TRBV18; d_call: TRBD2
cdr3_aa: CASSLYGGSQETQYF; cdr3_nt: TGCGCCAGCAGCTTGTACGGGGGCTCCCAAGAGACCCAGTACTTC; clone_size: .; j_call: TRBJ2-5; v_call: TRBV5-1; d_call: .
cdr3_aa: CASSEVGQATGELFF; cdr3_nt: TGTGCCAGCAGTGAAGTGGGACAGGCCACCGGGGAGCTGTTTTTT; clone_size: .; j_call: TRBJ2-2; v_call: TRBV6-1; d_call: TRBD1